Listed here are 11 T cell receptor beta chains from one sample, sequenced in a study of spatial heterogeneity in lung cancer. Time point: sample taken at primary tumor resection. TCRdb redid the calling of the 5' RACE reads with MiXCR, one entry per CDR3 protein. The sample lists about 35,000 distinct CDR3 sequences, approximately 3% occurring once. Material: normal lung tissue next to the tumor, obtained at surgery. All receptors derive from a male donor with early-stage non-small cell lung cancer.

This clonotype has only a few counts. The V and J genes are TRBV28 and TRBJ2-1, with TRBD2 matching 7 bases. CDR1 MDHEN and CDR2 SYDVKM come from the germline V gene. The CDR3 loop spans 14 amino acids. V trimming: 5 bases; J trimming: 3 bases; junction bases outside the gene matches: 4. The CDR3: CASSLAEVYNEQFF. CDR3 DNA: TGTGCCAGCAGTCTAGCGGAAGTCTACAATGAGCAGTTCTTC. Filled out from reference TRBV28 and TRBJ2-1, the complete variable domain reads DVKVTQSSRYLVKRTGEKVFLECVQDMDHENMFWYRQDPGLGLRLIYFSYDVKMKEKGDIPEGYSVSREKKERFSLILESASTNQTSMYLCASSLAEVYNEQFFGPGTRLTVL.

There are many counts of this clonotype. V usage is TRBV7-2 and J usage is TRBJ1-4; 11 nucleotides match TRBD1. V dropped 4 bases and J dropped 7; count of bases not matched to a gene: 5. This CDR3 region has 15 residues. Germline lookup yields CDR1 SGHTA and CDR2 FQGNSA. In nucleotides, the CDR3 is TGTGCCAGCAGCTCCCGGACAGGGGGCGGTGAAAAACTGTTTTTT. Its protein is CASSSRTGGGEKLFF.

This clonotype turned up a few times. The chain has TRBV5-1 and TRBJ1-3, with 8 bases matching TRBD1. V shed 1 base and J 4 bases; nucleotides not matched to a gene: 19. The CDR3 extends over 20 amino acids. CDR1 SGHRS and CDR2 YFSETQ come from the germline V gene. The CDR3 coding sequence is TGCGCCAGCAGCTTGACCAAGGGACAGGTTACTCCGTTGGGAGGAAACACCATATATTTT. Its protein product is CASSLTKGQVTPLGGNTIYF.

This clonotype was counted many times. The CDR3 sequence is CASRQGLWAFF. The CDR3 coding sequence is TGTGCCAGCAGGCAGGGGCTCTGGGCTTTCTTT. This rearrangement joins TRBV4-2 to TRBJ1-1; D is possibly TRBD1 (6 bases). Germline lookup yields CDR1 LGHNA and CDR2 YNFKEQ. This CDR3 is built from 11 residues. The V gene lost 6 bases and the J gene lost 11 bases, with 13 bases spanning the gap.

At least ten counts were recorded for this clonotype. This sequence joins TRBV28 and TRBJ2-5, with 8 bases lining up with TRBD2. The ends lost 5 bases at V and 1 base at J; junction bases unmatched: 9. CDR1 and CDR2 (germline): MDHEN, SYDVKM. CDR3 length: 16 amino acids. CDR3 sequence (DNA): TGTGCCAGCAGTCAATATCTAGCGGGCCCCCAAGAGACCCAGTACTTC. It encodes CASSQYLAGPQETQYF.

This clonotype was detected many times. The rearrangement links TRBV20-1 to TRBJ2-1; D unresolved. V gave up 3 bases and J gave up 0 bases, with 0 bases separating them. CDR1 and CDR2 from the germline V gene are DFQATT and SNEGSKA (reference sequence). This CDR3 is 11 amino acids long. The CDR3 DNA reads as TGCAGTGCTAGCTCCTACAATGAGCAGTTCTTC. Translation: CSASSYNEQFF.

The chain recombines TRBV5-1 with TRBJ2-5, with 8 positions matching TRBD1. Germline V gives CDR1 SGHRS, CDR2 YFSETQ. The V segment lost 4 bases and the J segment 3 bases; nucleotides outside the gene matches: 5. CDR3 length equals 14 residues. The DNA of the CDR3 is TGCGCCAGCAGCACGGGGACAGGCGAAGAGACCCAGTACTTC. It is translated as CASSTGTGEETQYF.

This clonotype has at least ten counts. V and J are TRBV10-3 and TRBJ2-5, with D hard to call. V was shortened by 2 bases and J by 2 bases, with 12 bases between the two germline ends. Germline CDR1 reads ENHRY; CDR2 reads SYGVKD. The length of the CDR3 is 15 residues. CDR3 nucleotides: TGTGCCATCAGTGAGCGAGGTGGGGAACAAGAGACCCAGTACTTC. It translates to CAISERGGEQETQYF.

This clonotype has a count of ten or more. The V gene is TRBV28, the J gene TRBJ2-7; 12 bases are a match to TRBD2. J gave up 0 bases and V 4 bases, and 4 bases lay outside the gene matches. The CDR3 covers 16 residues. CDR1 and CDR2 from the germline V gene are MDHEN and SYDVKM. CDR3 in amino acids: CASSSPTSGSSYEQYF. For the CDR3, the DNA is TGTGCCAGCAGTTCCCCGACTAGCGGGAGCTCCTACGAGCAGTACTTC.

This clonotype has at least ten counts. This chain links TRBV10-3 with TRBJ2-6; D perhaps matches TRBD1 (6 bases). The CDR3 is made up of 18 amino acids. Trimming pared 4 bases from V and 1 base from J, leaving 17 bases between. Germline V gene data show CDR1 as ENHRY and CDR2 as SYGVKD. CDR3: CAISVGAGHRSGANVLTF. CDR3 coding DNA: TGTGCCATCAGTGTGGGGGCCGGCCATCGTTCTGGGGCCAACGTCCTGACTTTC.

This clonotype was observed at least ten times. V usage is TRBV5-1 and J usage is TRBJ2-5; TRBD2 is a possible D gene (6 bases). CDR3 size: 14 residues. The V gene lost 1 base and the J gene lost 4 bases, with 11 bases spanning the gap. CDR1 SGHRS and CDR2 YFSETQ come from the germline V gene. The CDR3 DNA sequence: TGCGCCAGCAGCTTGAACTCCGGGAGAGAGACCCAGTACTTC. It encodes CASSLNSGRETQYF. Complete variable domain (other parts from reference TRBV5-1 and TRBJ2-5): KAGVTQTPRYLIKTRGQQVTLSCSPISGHRSVSWYQQTPGQGLQFLFEYFSETQRNKGNFPGRFSGRQFSNSRSEMNVSTLELGDSALYLCASSLNSGRETQYFGPGTRLLVL.